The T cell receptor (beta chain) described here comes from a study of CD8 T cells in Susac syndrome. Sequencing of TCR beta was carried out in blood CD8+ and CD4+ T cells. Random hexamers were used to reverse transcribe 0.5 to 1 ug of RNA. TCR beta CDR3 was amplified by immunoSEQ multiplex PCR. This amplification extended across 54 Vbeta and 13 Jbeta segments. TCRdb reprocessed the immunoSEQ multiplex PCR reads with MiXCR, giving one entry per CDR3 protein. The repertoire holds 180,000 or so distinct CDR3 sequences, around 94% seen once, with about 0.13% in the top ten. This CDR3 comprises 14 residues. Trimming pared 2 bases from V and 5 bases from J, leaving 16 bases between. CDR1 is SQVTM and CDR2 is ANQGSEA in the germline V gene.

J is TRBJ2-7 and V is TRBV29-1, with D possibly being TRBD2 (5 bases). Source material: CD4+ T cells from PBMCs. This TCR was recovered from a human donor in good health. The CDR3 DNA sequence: TGCAGCGTTGAACGGGGTGACGGACTGAACGAGCAGTACTTC. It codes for CSVERGDGLNEQYF.